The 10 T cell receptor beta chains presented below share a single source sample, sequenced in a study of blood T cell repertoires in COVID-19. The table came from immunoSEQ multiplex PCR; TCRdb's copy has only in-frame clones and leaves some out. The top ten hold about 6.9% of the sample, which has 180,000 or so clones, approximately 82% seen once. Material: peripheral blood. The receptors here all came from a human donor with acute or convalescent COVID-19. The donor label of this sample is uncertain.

CDR3 region: CASSYKGAKNYGYTF. CDR3 sequence (DNA): TGTGCCAGCAGTTACAAGGGGGCAAAGAACTATGGCTACACCTTC. This chain uses TRBV6-6 with TRBJ1-2; 7 bases align to TRBD1. After removal of 2 bases from V and 2 bases from J, the junction contained 5 bases not matched to a gene. The CDR3 loop spans 15 amino acids. The germline V gene has CDR1 MNHNY and CDR2 SVGAGI (reference sequence).

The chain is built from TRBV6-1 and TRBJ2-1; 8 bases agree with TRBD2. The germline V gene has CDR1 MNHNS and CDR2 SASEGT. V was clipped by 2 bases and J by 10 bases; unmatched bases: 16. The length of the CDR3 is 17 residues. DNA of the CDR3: TGTGCCAGCAGTGAACCTGGGACTAGTGGGTCGGCGCGAGAGCAGTTCTTC. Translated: CASSEPGTSGSAREQFF.

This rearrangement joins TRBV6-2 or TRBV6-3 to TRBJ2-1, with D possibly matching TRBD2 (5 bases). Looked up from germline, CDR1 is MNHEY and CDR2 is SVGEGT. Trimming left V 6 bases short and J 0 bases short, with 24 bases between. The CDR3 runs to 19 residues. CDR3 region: CASSKEGGGSKSSYNEQFF. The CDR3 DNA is TGTGCCAGCAGCAAAGAGGGCGGCGGATCAAAGAGCTCCTACAATGAGCAGTTCTTC.

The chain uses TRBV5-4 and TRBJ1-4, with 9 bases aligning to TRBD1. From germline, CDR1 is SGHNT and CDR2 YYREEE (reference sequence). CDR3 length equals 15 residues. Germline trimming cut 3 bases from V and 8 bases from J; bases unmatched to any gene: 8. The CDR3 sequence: CASSSTGGVQEKLFF. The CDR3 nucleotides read TGTGCCAGCAGCTCTACAGGGGGCGTTCAGGAAAAACTGTTTTTT.

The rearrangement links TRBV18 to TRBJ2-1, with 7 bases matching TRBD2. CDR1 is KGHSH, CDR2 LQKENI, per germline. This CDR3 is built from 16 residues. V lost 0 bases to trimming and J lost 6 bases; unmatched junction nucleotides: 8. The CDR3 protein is CASSPPRAGFGNEQFF. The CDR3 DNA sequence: TGTGCCAGCTCACCACCGCGAGCGGGGTTTGGCAATGAGCAGTTCTTC.

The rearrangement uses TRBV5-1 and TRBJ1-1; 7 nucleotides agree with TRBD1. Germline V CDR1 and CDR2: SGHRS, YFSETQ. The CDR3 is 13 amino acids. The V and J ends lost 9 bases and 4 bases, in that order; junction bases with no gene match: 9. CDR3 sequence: CATQRDSFTEAFF. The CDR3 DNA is TGCGCCACCCAAAGGGACAGCTTCACTGAAGCTTTCTTT.

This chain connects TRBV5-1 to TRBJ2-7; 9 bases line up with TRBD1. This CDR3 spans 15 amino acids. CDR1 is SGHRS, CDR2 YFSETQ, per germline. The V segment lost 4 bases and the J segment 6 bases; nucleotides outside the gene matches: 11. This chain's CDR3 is CASSILGQGAGEQYF. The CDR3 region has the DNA TGCGCCAGCAGCATCCTGGGACAGGGTGCGGGCGAGCAGTACTTC.

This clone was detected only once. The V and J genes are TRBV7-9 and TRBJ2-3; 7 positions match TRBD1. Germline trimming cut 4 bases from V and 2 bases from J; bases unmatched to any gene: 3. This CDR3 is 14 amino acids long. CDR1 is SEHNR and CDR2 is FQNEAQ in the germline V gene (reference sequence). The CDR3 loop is CASSSTGITDTQYF. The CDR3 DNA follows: TGTGCCAGCAGCTCGACAGGGATCACAGATACGCAGTATTTT. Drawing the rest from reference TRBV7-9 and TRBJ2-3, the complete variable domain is DTGVSQNPRHKITKRGQNVTFRCDPISEHNRLYWYRQTLGQGPEFLTYFQNEAQLEKSRLLSDRFSAERPKGSFSTLEIQRTEQGDSAMYLCASSSTGITDTQYFGPGTRLTVL.

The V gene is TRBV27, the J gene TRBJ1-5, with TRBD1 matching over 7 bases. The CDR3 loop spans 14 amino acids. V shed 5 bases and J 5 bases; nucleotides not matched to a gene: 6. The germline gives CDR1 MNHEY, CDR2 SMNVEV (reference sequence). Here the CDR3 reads CASSPGQEHQPQHF. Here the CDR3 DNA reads TGTGCCAGCAGTCCCGGACAGGAGCATCAGCCCCAGCATTTT.

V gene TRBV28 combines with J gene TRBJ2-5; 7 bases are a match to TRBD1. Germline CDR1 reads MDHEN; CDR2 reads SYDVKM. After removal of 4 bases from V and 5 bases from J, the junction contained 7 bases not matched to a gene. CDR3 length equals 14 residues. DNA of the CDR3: TGTGCCAGCAGTTCGCGACAGGGTGCGGAGACCCAGTACTTC. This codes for CASSSRQGAETQYF.